The next 32 T cell receptor beta chains were all read from a single sample in a study of T cell changes during pregnancy in multiple sclerosis. Some clones are missing from TCRdb's copy, which holds only in-frame ones; the method was immunoSEQ multiplex PCR. The sample holds 35,000 to 50,000 clones; around 89% are singletons and the top ten take approximately 1%. Sequences were derived from CD4+ T cells from peripheral blood mononuclear cells, sampled in the second trimester of pregnancy. The receptors come from a female donor with multiple sclerosis, enrolled in a pregnancy study.

This chain links TRBV27 with TRBJ2-7; a possible D gene is TRBD1 (5 bases). The CDR3 consists of 14 residues. With 5 bases removed from V and 2 bases from J, the gap between germline ends came to 13 bases. From germline, CDR1 is MNHEY and CDR2 SMNVEV (reference sequence). CDR3 residues: CASSAPGQAYEQYF. CDR3 coding DNA: TGTGCCAGCAGTGCTCCAGGACAAGCCTACGAGCAGTACTTC.

In its sample, this clone was seen once. J is TRBJ1-4 and V is TRBV6-1; possible D gene TRBD1, 5 bases. The CDR3 contains 17 residues. The germline CDR1 and CDR2 sequences are MNHNS and SASEGT. The V end lost 2 bases, the J end lost 5 bases, and 18 bases lay between the germline ends. CDR3 residues: CASSERVRAYPNEKLFF. CDR3 in DNA: TGTGCCAGCAGTGAACGGGTCAGGGCCTACCCGAATGAAAAACTGTTTTTT.

In its sample, this clone was seen a few times. The rearrangement links TRBV7-2 to TRBJ2-7, with TRBD1 matching 9 bases. Germline lookup yields CDR1 SGHTA and CDR2 FQGNSA. The V segment lost 5 bases and the J segment 2 bases; nucleotides outside the gene matches: 10. CDR3 length: 16 residues. As DNA, the CDR3 is TGTGCCAGCAGCCGTACGCGAGGACAGGGGCCCTACGAGCAGTACTTC. This translates into CASSRTRGQGPYEQYF.

The chain is built from TRBV2 and TRBJ2-1, with TRBD1 matching over 7 bases. The CDR3 totals 16 residues. Germline-derived CDR1 and CDR2 are SNHLY and FYNNEI. Losses at the gene ends were 3 bases for V and 2 bases for J; bases not matched to a gene: 7. Written as DNA, the CDR3 is TGTGCCAGCAGTGAGTGGGACAGCCAGACCTACAATGAGCAGTTCTTC. Encoded protein: CASSEWDSQTYNEQFF.

This chain links TRBV28 with TRBJ1-2; tentatively, D is TRBD1 (5 bases). V lost 4 bases and J 2 bases, leaving 14 bases between the germline ends. Germline V gene data show CDR1 as MDHEN and CDR2 as SYDVKM. CDR3 length equals 15 residues. This chain's CDR3 is CASSSTTGGNYGYTF. DNA for the CDR3: TGTGCCAGCAGTTCAACTACGGGGGGGAACTATGGCTACACCTTC.

The rearrangement joins TRBV5-1 to TRBJ2-6; possible D gene TRBD1, 5 bases. Germline V CDR1 and CDR2: SGHRS, YFSETQ. V lost 4 bases and J 2 bases, leaving 10 bases between the germline ends. This CDR3 contains 15 residues. The CDR3 coding sequence is TGCGCCAGCAGCCTCCAGGGTGCTGGGGCCAACGTCCTGACTTTC. Its protein product is CASSLQGAGANVLTF.

Only one count was recorded for this clone. In the same sample, other DNA sequences code for this CDR3. The chain joins TRBV6-5 to TRBJ1-2; D is perhaps TRBD1 (5 bases). The CDR3 length is 12 residues. Germline V gives CDR1 MNHEY, CDR2 SVGAGI. Trimming shortened V by 2 bases and J by 8 bases, and 9 bases separated the two germline ends. CDR3 sequence (DNA): TGTGCCAGCAGTTACAGGGGTTCCGGCTACACCTTC. Translating gives CASSYRGSGYTF.

The chain combines TRBV7-8 with TRBJ1-3, with 10 bases matching TRBD1. Germline V gives CDR1 SGHVS, CDR2 FQNEAQ. The V and J ends lost 5 bases and 1 base, in that order; junction bases with no gene match: 5. This CDR3 is built from 16 residues. CDR3 sequence: CASSRMGQGSGNTIYF. The CDR3 region has the DNA TGTGCCAGCAGCCGAATGGGACAGGGGTCTGGAAACACCATATATTTT.

This clone was observed a single time. The rearrangement joins TRBV5-1 to TRBJ2-1; TRBD2 might be the D (6 bases). V gave up 4 bases and J gave up 6 bases, with 11 bases separating them. Germline V CDR1 and CDR2: SGHRS, YFSETQ. CDR3 size: 13 residues. The CDR3 sequence is CASSTLATNEQFF. The CDR3, as DNA: TGCGCCAGCAGCACCCTAGCGACCAATGAGCAGTTCTTC.

The chain uses TRBV28 and TRBJ2-5; a weak D match, TRBD2 (6 bases). Trimming removed 4 bases from V and 5 bases from J, with 14 bases in between. From germline, CDR1 is MDHEN and CDR2 SYDVKM. The CDR3 is 14 amino acids. CDR3 sequence reads: CASSSPGGSETQYF. CDR3 bases: TGTGCCAGCAGTTCACCCGGAGGGAGCGAGACCCAGTACTTC.

The chain carries TRBV7-9 and TRBJ1-5; 8 positions match TRBD1. Germline CDR1 SEHNR, CDR2 FQNEAQ (reference sequence). This CDR3 is built from 14 residues. The V gene end was trimmed by 1 base and the J gene end by 4 bases; junction bases not matched to a gene: 0. CDR3 bases: TGTGCCAGCAGCTTAGGACAGGGGAATCAGCCCCAGCATTTT. Encoded protein: CASSLGQGNQPQHF.

The rearrangement uses TRBV7-2 and TRBJ2-1; 7 positions agree with TRBD2. The CDR3 length is 12 residues. The V segment lost 4 bases and the J segment 15 bases; nucleotides outside the gene matches: 9. From germline, CDR1 is SGHTA and CDR2 FQGNSA. CDR3 DNA: TGTGCCAGCAGCTCGGGCACTAGCGTACGGTTCTTC. This sequence encodes CASSSGTSVRFF.

V usage is TRBV6-1 and J usage is TRBJ2-7; 8 bases line up with TRBD1. The CDR3 is made up of 15 amino acids. J was trimmed by 2 bases and V by 1 base; bases with no gene match: 4. Germline V gives CDR1 MNHNS, CDR2 SASEGT. The CDR3 loop is CASSEDRGRPYEQYF. CDR3 nucleotide sequence: TGTGCCAGCAGTGAAGACAGGGGGAGACCCTACGAGCAGTACTTC.

V usage is TRBV29-1 and J usage is TRBJ2-3, with 8 bases lining up with TRBD1. The CDR3 totals 14 residues. Looked up from germline, CDR1 is SQVTM and CDR2 is ANQGSEA. V lost 5 bases and J lost 0; bases outside the gene matches: 4. CDR3 DNA sequence: TGCAGCGTTAAGGACAGGGTTAGCACAGATACGCAGTATTTT. Its protein product is CSVKDRVSTDTQYF.

The CDR3 reads CASEGTPLRRNEQFF. For the CDR3, the DNA is TGTGCCAGCGAAGGGACTCCTTTAAGGAGGAATGAGCAGTTCTTC. This sequence joins TRBV28 and TRBJ2-1; tentative D call: TRBD2 (6 bases). CDR1 is MDHEN and CDR2 is SYDVKM in the germline V gene. Trimming took 8 bases from V and 7 from J, leaving 21 bases between them. This CDR3 contains 15 residues.

J is TRBJ2-1 and V is TRBV5-1; 7 bases align to TRBD2. CDR3 length equals 14 residues. V shed 4 bases and J 6 bases; nucleotides not matched to a gene: 7. The germline V gene encodes CDR1 SGHRS and CDR2 YFSETQ. The CDR3 reads CASSKSGNLNEQFF. Here the CDR3 DNA reads TGCGCCAGCAGCAAGAGCGGGAACCTCAATGAGCAGTTCTTC.

This clone was counted between two and nine times. The rearrangement joins TRBV4-1 to TRBJ2-7; 10 nucleotides agree with TRBD2. This CDR3 is built from 17 residues. CDR1 is MGHRA, CDR2 YSYEKL, per germline. V shed 1 base, J shed 1 base, and the junction held 7 bases outside the gene matches. CDR3 protein: CASSQALGLAESYEQYF. Written as DNA, the CDR3 is TGCGCCAGCAGCCAAGCCTTAGGACTAGCGGAATCCTACGAGCAGTACTTC.

This sequence joins TRBV6-5 and TRBJ1-4, with D tentatively TRBD1 (6 bases). Per germline, CDR1 MNHEY and CDR2 SVGAGI. The CDR3 has 14 amino acids. V was trimmed by 5 bases and J by 7 bases, leaving 14 bases between them. In DNA form, the CDR3 reads TGTGCCAGCAGTAATCAACACAGGGCTGAAAAACTGTTTTTT. This translates into CASSNQHRAEKLFF.

The chain carries TRBV28 and TRBJ2-7, with TRBD2 identical over 11 bases. After removal of 8 bases from V and 4 bases from J, the junction contained 13 bases not matched to a gene. The CDR3 runs 16 residues. Germline V gene sequence: CDR1 MDHEN, CDR2 SYDVKM. The CDR3 loop reads CASARRASGRTYEQYF. The DNA for the CDR3 is TGTGCCAGCGCCCGGAGGGCTAGCGGGAGGACATACGAGCAGTACTTC.

The V call is TRBV7-6, the J call TRBJ2-1, with D uncertain. Germline values: CDR1 SGHVS, CDR2 FNYEAQ. The CDR3 runs to 12 residues. The V gene lost 5 bases and the J gene lost 7 bases, with 9 bases spanning the gap. The CDR3 region is CASSPAVNEQFF. CDR3 bases: TGTGCCAGCAGCCCGGCGGTTAATGAGCAGTTCTTC.

The chain links TRBV7-2 to TRBJ2-3; possible D gene TRBD1, 6 bases. Germline CDR1 and CDR2: SGHTA and FQGNSA. The V gene lost 4 bases and the J gene lost 3 bases, with 20 bases spanning the gap. The CDR3 length is 17 residues. The CDR3 reads CASSSTLPGAQTDTQYF. The CDR3 bases are TGTGCCAGCAGCTCCACTCTTCCAGGGGCGCAGACAGATACGCAGTATTTT. Combining the CDR3 with reference TRBV7-2 and TRBJ2-3 gives the whole variable domain GAGVSQSPSNKVTEKGKDVELRCDPISGHTALYWYRQSLGQGLEFLIYFQGNSAPDKSGLPSDRFSAERTGGSVSTLTIQRTQQEDSAVYLCASSSTLPGAQTDTQYFGPGTRLTVL.

As DNA, the CDR3 is TGTGCCAGCAGTACAGGGGGCATTCAGTACTTC. Its protein is CASSTGGIQYF. This rearrangement joins TRBV25-1 to TRBJ2-4, with TRBD1 matching 8 bases. The CDR3 spans 11 residues. J gave up 9 bases and V 5 bases, and 0 bases lay outside the gene matches. Germline assignment: CDR1 MGHDK and CDR2 SYGVNS.

The rearrangement links TRBV6-5 to TRBJ1-2; 12 bases are a match to TRBD1. J gave up 8 bases and V 4 bases, and 11 bases lay outside the gene matches. Germline values: CDR1 MNHEY, CDR2 SVGAGI. The CDR3 loop spans 16 amino acids. CDR3 sequence reads: CASSSPRGQGAEGYTF. The CDR3 DNA follows: TGTGCCAGCAGTTCTCCTCGGGGACAGGGGGCGGAAGGCTACACCTTC.

V is TRBV11-2 and J is TRBJ2-7; D is perhaps TRBD2 (5 bases). This CDR3 contains 13 residues. The V end was cut by 7 bases, the J end by 3 bases, with 13 bases between. Germline V gene lookup returns CDR1 SGHAT and CDR2 FQNNGV. CDR3 in DNA: TGTGCCAGCAATACTCGCGAGGGCTACGAGCAGTACTTC. Protein product: CASNTREGYEQYF.

The CDR3 nucleotides are TGTGCCAGCAGCTTCAGCGGGCGGCCTCTTCTTTACGAGCAGTACTTC. The encoded protein is CASSFSGRPLLYEQYF. The chain carries TRBV11-2 and TRBJ2-7; D may be TRBD2 (6 bases). The V end lost 3 bases, the J end lost 4 bases, and 19 bases lay between the germline ends. Germline lookup yields CDR1 SGHAT and CDR2 FQNNGV. The CDR3 length is 16 residues.

V and J are TRBV9 and TRBJ2-4; no clear D gene. The V end lost 4 bases, the J end lost 0 bases, and 8 bases lay between the germline ends. Germline V gives CDR1 SGDLS, CDR2 YYNGEE. The CDR3 sequence is 14 residues long. CDR3 coding DNA: TGTGCCAGCAGCTTAGGTCTAGCCAAAAACATTCAGTACTTC. The encoded protein is CASSLGLAKNIQYF.

The V gene is TRBV7-9, the J gene TRBJ2-5, with D perhaps matching TRBD2 (6 bases). V gave up 4 bases and J gave up 0 bases, with 15 bases separating them. The germline CDR1 and CDR2 sequences are SEHNR and FQNEAQ (reference sequence). This CDR3 has 16 amino acids. The CDR3 nucleotides read TGTGCCAGCAGCTCGCCGGGACTTCGAAACCAAGAGACCCAGTACTTC. It translates to CASSSPGLRNQETQYF.

The V gene is TRBV5-6, the J gene TRBJ2-5; D is undetermined. Trimming removed 0 bases from V and 3 bases from J, with 6 bases in between. The CDR3 has 13 amino acids. Per the germline V gene, CDR1 is SGHDT and CDR2 is YYEEEE. CDR3 coding DNA: TGTGCCAGCAGCTTGGTCATCAAAGAGACCCAGTACTTC. Its protein product is CASSLVIKETQYF.

The rearrangement joins TRBV18 to TRBJ1-1; no firm D call. The CDR3 spans 18 residues. V shed 3 bases and J shed 3 bases, with 23 bases lying between them. CDR1 KGHSH and CDR2 LQKENI come from the germline V gene. CDR3 region: CASSPLAGGHLSDTEAFF. CDR3 DNA: TGTGCCAGCTCACCCCTGGCGGGCGGCCATTTATCGGACACTGAAGCTTTCTTT.

This clone is a singleton in its sample. The chain couples TRBV19 to TRBJ2-1; 16 bases line up with TRBD2. Germline lookup yields CDR1 LNHDA and CDR2 SQIVND (reference sequence). This CDR3 comprises 15 residues. V trimming: 5 bases; J trimming: 7 bases; junction bases outside the gene matches: 2. Here the CDR3 DNA reads TGTGCCAGTAGTGGGACTAGCGGGAGGGGTAATGAGCAGTTCTTC. The encoded protein is CASSGTSGRGNEQFF.

The chain links TRBV19 to TRBJ2-1, with 13 positions matching TRBD2. The CDR3 has 20 amino acids. In germline, CDR1 is LNHDA, CDR2 SQIVND (reference sequence). Losses at the gene ends were 3 bases for V and 0 bases for J; bases not matched to a gene: 11. Written as DNA, the CDR3 is TGTGCCAGTAGTATCGGGACGGGACTAGCGGGACCTAACTCCTACAATGAGCAGTTCTTC. Its protein is CASSIGTGLAGPNSYNEQFF. Complete variable domain (other parts from reference TRBV19 and TRBJ2-1): DGGITQSPKYLFRKEGQNVTLSCEQNLNHDAMYWYRQDPGQGLRLIYYSQIVNDFQKGDIAEGYSVSREKKESFPLTVTSAQKNPTAFYLCASSIGTGLAGPNSYNEQFFGPGTRLTVL.

The V call is TRBV2, the J call TRBJ2-2; TRBD2 matches at 7 bases. V lost 6 bases and J lost 7; bases outside the gene matches: 5. The germline gives CDR1 SNHLY, CDR2 FYNNEI. The CDR3 length is 13 residues. The CDR3 coding sequence is TGTGCCAGCAGGGTGGGGAGGGACGGGGAGCTGTTTTTT. Translated: CASRVGRDGELFF.